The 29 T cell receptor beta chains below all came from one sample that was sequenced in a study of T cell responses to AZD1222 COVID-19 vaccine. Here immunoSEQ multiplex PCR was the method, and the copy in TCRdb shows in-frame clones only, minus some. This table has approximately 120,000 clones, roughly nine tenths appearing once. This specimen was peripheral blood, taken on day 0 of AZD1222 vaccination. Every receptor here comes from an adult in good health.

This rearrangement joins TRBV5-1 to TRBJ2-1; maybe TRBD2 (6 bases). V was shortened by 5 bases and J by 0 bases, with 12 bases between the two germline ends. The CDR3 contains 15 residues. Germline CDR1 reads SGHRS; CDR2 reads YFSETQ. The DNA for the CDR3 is TGCGCCAGCAGGGATAGCGGCCGCTCCTACAATGAGCAGTTCTTC. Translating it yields CASRDSGRSYNEQFF.

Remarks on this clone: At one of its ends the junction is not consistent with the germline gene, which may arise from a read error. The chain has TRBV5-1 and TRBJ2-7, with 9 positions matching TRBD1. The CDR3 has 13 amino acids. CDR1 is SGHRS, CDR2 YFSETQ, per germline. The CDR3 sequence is CASSGEGQGRHIF. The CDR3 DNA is TGCGCCAGCAGCGGGGAGGGACAGGGCCGCCATATCTTC.

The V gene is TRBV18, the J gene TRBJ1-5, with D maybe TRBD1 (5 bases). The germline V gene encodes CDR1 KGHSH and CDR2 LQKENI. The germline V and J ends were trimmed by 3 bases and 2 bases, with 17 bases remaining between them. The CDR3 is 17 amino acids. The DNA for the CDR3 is TGTGCCAGCTCACCCAGAGGGGCATACGGGGGCAATCAGCCCCAGCATTTT. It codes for CASSPRGAYGGNQPQHF.

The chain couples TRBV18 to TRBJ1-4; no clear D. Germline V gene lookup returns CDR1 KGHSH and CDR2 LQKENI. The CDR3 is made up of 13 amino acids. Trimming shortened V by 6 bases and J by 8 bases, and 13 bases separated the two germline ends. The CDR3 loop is CASSPQVKEKLFF. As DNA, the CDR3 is TGTGCCAGCTCTCCCCAGGTTAAGGAAAAACTGTTTTTT.

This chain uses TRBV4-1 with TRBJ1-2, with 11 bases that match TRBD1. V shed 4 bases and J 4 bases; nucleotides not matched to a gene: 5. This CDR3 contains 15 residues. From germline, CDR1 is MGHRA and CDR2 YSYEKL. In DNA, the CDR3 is TGCGCCAGCAGCCCGGACAGGGGGCAGATCTATGGCTACACCTTC. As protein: CASSPDRGQIYGYTF.

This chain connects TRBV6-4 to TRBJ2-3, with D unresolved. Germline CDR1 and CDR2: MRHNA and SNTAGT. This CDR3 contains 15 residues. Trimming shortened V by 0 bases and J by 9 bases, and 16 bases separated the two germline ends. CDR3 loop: CASSDSGWPFGTQYF. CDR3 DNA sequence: TGTGCCAGCAGTGACTCGGGGTGGCCTTTTGGCACGCAGTATTTT.

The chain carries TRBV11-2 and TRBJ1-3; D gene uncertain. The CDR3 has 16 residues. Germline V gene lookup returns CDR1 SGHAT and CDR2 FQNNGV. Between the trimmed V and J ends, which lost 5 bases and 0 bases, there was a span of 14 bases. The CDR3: CASSPVGRTSGNTIYF. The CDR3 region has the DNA TGTGCCAGCAGCCCTGTGGGCAGAACCTCTGGAAACACCATATATTTT. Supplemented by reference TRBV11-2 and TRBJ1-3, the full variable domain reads EAGVAQSPRYKIIEKRQSVAFWCNPISGHATLYWYQQILGQGPKLLIQFQNNGVVDDSQLPKDRFSAERLKGVDSTLKIQPAKLEDSAVYLCASSPVGRTSGNTIYFGEGSWLTVV.

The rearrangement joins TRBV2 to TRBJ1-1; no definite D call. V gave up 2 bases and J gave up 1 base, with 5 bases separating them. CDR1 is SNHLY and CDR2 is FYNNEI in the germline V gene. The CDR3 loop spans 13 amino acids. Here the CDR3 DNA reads TGTGCCAGCAGTGAACTCTCGAACACTGAAGCTTTCTTT. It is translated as CASSELSNTEAFF.

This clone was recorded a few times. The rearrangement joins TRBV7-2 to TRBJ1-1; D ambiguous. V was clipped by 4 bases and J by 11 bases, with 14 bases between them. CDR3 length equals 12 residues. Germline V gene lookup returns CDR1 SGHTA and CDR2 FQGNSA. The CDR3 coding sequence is TGTGCCAGCAGCTCCGATAGTCGTAGGGCTTTCTTT. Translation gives CASSSDSRRAFF.

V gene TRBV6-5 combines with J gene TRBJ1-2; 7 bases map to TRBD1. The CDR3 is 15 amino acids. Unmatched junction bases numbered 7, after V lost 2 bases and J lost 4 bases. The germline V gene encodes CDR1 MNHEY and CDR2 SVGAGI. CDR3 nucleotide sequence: TGTGCCAGCAGTTACGTGGCAGGGGGTCTCTATGGCTACACCTTC. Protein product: CASSYVAGGLYGYTF.

The CDR3 DNA sequence: TGCGCCAGCAGCCAAGATTTTATAGGACAGACTAATGAAAAACTGTTTTTT. Protein: CASSQDFIGQTNEKLFF. The genes are TRBV4-3 and TRBJ1-4; weak D call: TRBD1 (6 bases). The V end lost 0 bases, the J end lost 2 bases, and 13 bases lay between the germline ends. Germline V gene lookup returns CDR1 LGHNA and CDR2 YSLEER. The CDR3 is 17 residues long.

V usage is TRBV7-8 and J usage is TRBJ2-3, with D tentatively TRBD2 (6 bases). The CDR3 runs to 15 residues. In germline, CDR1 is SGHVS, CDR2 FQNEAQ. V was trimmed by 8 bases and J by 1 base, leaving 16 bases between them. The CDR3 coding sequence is TGTGCCAGCGGCGCAACTAGCTTTGGCACAGATACGCAGTATTTT. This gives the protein CASGATSFGTDTQYF. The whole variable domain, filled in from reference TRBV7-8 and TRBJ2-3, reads GAGVSQSPRYKVAKRGQDVALRCDPISGHVSLFWYQQALGQGPEFLTYFQNEAQLDKSGLPSDRFFAERPEGSVSTLKIQRTQQEDSAVYLCASGATSFGTDTQYFGPGTRLTVL.

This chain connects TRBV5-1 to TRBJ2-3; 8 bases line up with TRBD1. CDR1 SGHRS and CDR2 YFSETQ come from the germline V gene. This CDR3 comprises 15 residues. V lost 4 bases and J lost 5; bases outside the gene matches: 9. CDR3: CASSIGTGGKDTQYF. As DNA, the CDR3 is TGCGCCAGCAGCATAGGGACAGGAGGGAAAGATACGCAGTATTTT.

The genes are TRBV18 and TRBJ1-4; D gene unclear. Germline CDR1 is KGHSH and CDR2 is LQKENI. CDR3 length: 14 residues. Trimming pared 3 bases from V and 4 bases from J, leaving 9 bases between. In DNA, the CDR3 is TGTGCCAGCTCACCCCAGCTCAATAATGAAAAACTGTTTTTT. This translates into CASSPQLNNEKLFF.

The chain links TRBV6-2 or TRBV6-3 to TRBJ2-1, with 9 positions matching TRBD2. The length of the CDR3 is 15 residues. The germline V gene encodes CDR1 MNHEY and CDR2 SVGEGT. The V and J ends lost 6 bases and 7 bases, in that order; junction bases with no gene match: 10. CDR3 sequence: CASSAPAGGRNEQFF. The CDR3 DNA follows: TGTGCCAGCAGCGCACCGGCGGGGGGGCGAAATGAGCAGTTCTTC.

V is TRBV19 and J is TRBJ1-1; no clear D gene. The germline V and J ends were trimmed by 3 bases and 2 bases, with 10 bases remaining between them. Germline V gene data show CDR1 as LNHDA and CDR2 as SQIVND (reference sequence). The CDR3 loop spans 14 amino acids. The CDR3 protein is CASSMGGHNTEAFF. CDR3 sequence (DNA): TGTGCCAGTAGTATGGGTGGCCATAACACTGAAGCTTTCTTT.

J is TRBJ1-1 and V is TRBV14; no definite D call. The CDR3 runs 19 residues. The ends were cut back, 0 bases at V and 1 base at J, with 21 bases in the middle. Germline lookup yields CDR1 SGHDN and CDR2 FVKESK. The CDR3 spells CASSQDAGLGIRRNTEAFF. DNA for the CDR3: TGTGCCAGCAGCCAAGACGCGGGCTTGGGGATCCGTAGGAACACTGAAGCTTTCTTT. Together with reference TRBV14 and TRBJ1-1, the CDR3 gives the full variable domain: EAGVTQFPSHSVIEKGQTVTLRCDPISGHDNLYWYRRVMGKEIKFLLHFVKESKQDESGMPNNRFLAERTGGTYSTLKVQPAELEDSGVYFCASSQDAGLGIRRNTEAFFGQGTRLTVV.

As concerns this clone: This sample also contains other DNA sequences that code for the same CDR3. The CDR3 nucleotides read TGTGCCAGCTCACCACCGGACCAAGAGACCCAGTACTTC. Amino acids: CASSPPDQETQYF. The chain has TRBV18 and TRBJ2-5, with no clear D. CDR3 length: 13 amino acids. Germline lookup yields CDR1 KGHSH and CDR2 LQKENI. Trimming took off 0 bases at V and 0 bases at J, with 2 bases between the two ends.

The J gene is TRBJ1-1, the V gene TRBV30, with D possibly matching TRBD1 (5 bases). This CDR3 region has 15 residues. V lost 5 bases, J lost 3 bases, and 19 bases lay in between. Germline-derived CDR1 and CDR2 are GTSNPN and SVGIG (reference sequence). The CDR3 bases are TGTGCCTGGGGGGGTGGAGCCGGACACCACACTGAAGCTTTCTTT. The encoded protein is CAWGGGAGHHTEAFF.

This CDR3 is CASKGQTTNEKLFF. CDR3 sequence (DNA): TGCGCCAGCAAGGGACAGACAACTAATGAAAAACTGTTTTTT. This chain connects TRBV5-1 to TRBJ1-4; 7 positions agree with TRBD1. With V trimmed by 6 bases and J by 0 bases, 2 bases remained unmatched. The CDR3 is 14 residues long. The germline gives CDR1 SGHRS, CDR2 YFSETQ.

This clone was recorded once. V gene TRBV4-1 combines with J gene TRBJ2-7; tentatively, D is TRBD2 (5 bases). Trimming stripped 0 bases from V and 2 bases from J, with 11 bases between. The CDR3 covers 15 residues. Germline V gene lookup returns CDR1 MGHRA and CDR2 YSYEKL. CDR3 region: CASSQDGVRAYEQYF. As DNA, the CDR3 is TGCGCCAGCAGCCAAGATGGGGTGAGGGCCTACGAGCAGTACTTC.

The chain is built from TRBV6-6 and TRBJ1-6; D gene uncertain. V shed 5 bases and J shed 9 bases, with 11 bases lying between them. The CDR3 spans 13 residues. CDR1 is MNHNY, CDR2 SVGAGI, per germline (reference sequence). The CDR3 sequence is CASSPAGGSPLHF. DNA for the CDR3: TGTGCCAGCAGTCCCGCCGGAGGTTCACCCCTCCACTTT.

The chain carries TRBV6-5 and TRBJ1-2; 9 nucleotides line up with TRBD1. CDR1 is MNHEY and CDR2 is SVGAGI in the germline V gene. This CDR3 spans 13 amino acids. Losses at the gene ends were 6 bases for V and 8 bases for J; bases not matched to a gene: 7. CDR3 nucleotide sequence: TGTGCCAGCAGCTCACAGGGGGCTGGCGGCTACACCTTC. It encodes CASSSQGAGGYTF.

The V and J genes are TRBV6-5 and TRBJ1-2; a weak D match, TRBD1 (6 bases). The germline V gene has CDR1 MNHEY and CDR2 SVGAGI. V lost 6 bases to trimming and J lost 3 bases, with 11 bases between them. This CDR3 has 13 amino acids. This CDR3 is CASSTAGDYGYTF. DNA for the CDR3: TGTGCCAGCAGCACGGCAGGGGACTATGGCTACACCTTC.

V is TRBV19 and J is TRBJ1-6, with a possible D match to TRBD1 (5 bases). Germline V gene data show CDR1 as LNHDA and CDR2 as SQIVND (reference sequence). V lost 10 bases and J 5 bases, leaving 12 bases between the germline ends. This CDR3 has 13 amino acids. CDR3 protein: CATLTENNSPLHF. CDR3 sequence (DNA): TGTGCCACCTTGACAGAGAATAATTCACCCCTCCACTTT. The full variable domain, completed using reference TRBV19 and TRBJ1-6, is DGGITQSPKYLFRKEGQNVTLSCEQNLNHDAMYWYRQDPGQGLRLIYYSQIVNDFQKGDIAEGYSVSREKKESFPLTVTSAQKNPTAFYLCATLTENNSPLHFGNGTRLTVT.

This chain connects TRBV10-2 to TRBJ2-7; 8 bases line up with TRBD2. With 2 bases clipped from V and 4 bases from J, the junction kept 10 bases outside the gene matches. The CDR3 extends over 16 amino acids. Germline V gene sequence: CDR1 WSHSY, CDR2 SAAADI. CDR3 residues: CASSEPGGASRYEQYF. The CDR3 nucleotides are TGCGCCAGCAGTGAGCCGGGAGGGGCCTCCAGGTACGAGCAGTACTTC.

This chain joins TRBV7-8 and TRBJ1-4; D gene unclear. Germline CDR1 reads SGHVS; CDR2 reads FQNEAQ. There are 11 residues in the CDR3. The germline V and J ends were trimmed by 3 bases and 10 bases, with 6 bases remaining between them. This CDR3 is CASSLRGKLFF. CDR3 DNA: TGTGCCAGCAGCTTGCGAGGAAAACTGTTTTTT.

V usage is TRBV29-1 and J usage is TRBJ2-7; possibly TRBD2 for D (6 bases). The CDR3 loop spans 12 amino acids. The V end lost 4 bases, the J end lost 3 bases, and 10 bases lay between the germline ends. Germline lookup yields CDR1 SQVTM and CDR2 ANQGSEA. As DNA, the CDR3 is TGCAGCGTTGGGGCGGGAATCTACGAGCAGTACTTC. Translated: CSVGAGIYEQYF.

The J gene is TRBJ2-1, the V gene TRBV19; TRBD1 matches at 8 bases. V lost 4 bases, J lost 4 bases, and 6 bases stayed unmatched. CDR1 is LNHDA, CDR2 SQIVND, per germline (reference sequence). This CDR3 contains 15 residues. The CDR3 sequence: CASSTTGTGYNEQFF. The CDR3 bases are TGTGCCAGTAGTACAACCGGGACAGGATACAATGAGCAGTTCTTC.